This record covers a single T cell receptor (beta chain). Its antigen is still unknown. No much larger clone exists at a distance of one base, and base qualities are not known. Samples from volunteer blood donors who had recovered from COVID-19 were contributed by a second Seattle source. Collaborating institutions collected whole blood in K2EDTA tubes following their own protocols. For TCRbeta analysis, collaborator samples were shipped as frozen whole blood, as isolated PBMCs, or as DNA extracted from either sample type. These data belong to a study of blood T cell repertoires in COVID-19 (dated by TCRdb to between 2020 and 2021). As for the study more broadly: Samples from collaborators originated in the United States, Italy and Spain and spanned both the acute and convalescent phases of COVID-19. The prospective study material was composed of cDNA or gDNA derived from T cells, B-cell-depleted T cells, or PBMCs. Deeply sampled blood TCRbeta repertoires from subjects exposed to, actively infected with, or recovered from COVID-19 were included in the dataset. The repertoires were released in a freely available public database intended as a resource for research on the immune response to SARS-CoV-2. Samples were obtained from the ongoing ImmuneRACE study (first 160 participants) and from some 1,200 subjects provided by 6 global collaborators. A de-identified subject ID, COVID-19 status, age in years and sex were almost always included in the sample metadata. HLA class I and class II types, where available, came from metadata supplied by the sample provider rather than from assay-based typing. Overall results and qualifications from the work: The amount of clinical and demographic metadata varied by source and participant and was provided uncurated.

TCRbeta CDR3 regions were amplified from genomic DNA using the immunoSEQ Assay, a bias-controlled multiplex PCR. As for the authors' bioinformatics: The number of nucleated cells in each sample was estimated from the amplification of reference gene primers within the assay. To quantify the absolute abundance of each unique TCRbeta CDR3 rearrangement, sequence reads were collapsed and filtered. Productive Simpson clonality was computed per sample as the square root of Simpson's diversity index over productive rearrangements. In TCRdb, the immuneACCESS table is reduced to in-frame sequences with V and J assigned. These tables do not hold every clone; where another copy was compared, an unresolved V gene accounts for under half, and the others remain unexplained. Clonal size and the V and J genes are those of that table, whereas D and trimming came from the DNA. The sample table holds 300,000 or so clones, of which approximately 89% were seen once. The ten largest clones add up to approximately 7% of the sample.

The germline V gene (reference sequence) sets CDR1 to GTSNPN and CDR2 to SVGIG. V is shortened by 0 bases, J by 5 bases, and the region joining them spans 7 bases. From its cysteine to its phenylalanine, the CDR3 spans 12 amino acids. The only DNA kept is the CDR3, 36 bases in frame from the first base. The clonotype comes from a woman younger than 45 who had recovered from COVID-19. The chain uses TRBV30 and TRBJ2-5, with the identity of the D gene unclear. The sample was peripheral blood. The DNA sequence is TGTGCCTGGAGTGTCCTCCCTGAGACCCAGTACTTC. Its coded protein is CAWSVLPETQYF. The full variable domain, completed from the reference TRBV30 and TRBJ2-5 proteins outside the CDR3, reads SQTIHQWPATLVQPVGSPLSLECTVEGTSNPNLYWYRQAAGRGLQLLFYSVGIGQISSEVPQNLSASRPQDRQFILSSKKLLLSDSGFYLCAWSVLPETQYFGPGTRLLVL.